The 4 T cell receptor beta chains in this list originate from one sample, sequenced in a study of T cells expressing NK-cell markers. TCRdb derives one entry per CDR3 protein from the 5' RACE reads, leaving out DNA. The sample table sets out about 450,000 distinct CDR3 sequences. Material for sequencing was blood T cells: a sorted CD56 or NKG2C T cell subset, CD4+ or CD8+ T cells, or bulk PBMC T cells (not recorded which). The receptors originated from a woman aged 18 to 75 in good health.

J is TRBJ1-2 and V is TRBV12-3 or TRBV12-4; TCRdb calls TRBD1, which cannot be checked without DNA. The length of the CDR3 is 14 residues. The CDR3 sequence: CASSSDRGGYGYTF.

The V call is TRBV20-1, the J call TRBJ2-1; TCRdb indicates TRBD2, and absent DNA this call remains unverified. CDR1 and CDR2 from the germline V gene are DFQATT and SNEGSKA (reference sequence). The CDR3 covers 14 residues. The chain's CDR3 is CSALLAVSYNEQFF.

V gene TRBV15 combines with J gene TRBJ2-5; lacking DNA, the TRBD2 call made by TCRdb goes unchecked. Germline V CDR1 and CDR2: LNHNV, YYDKDF (reference sequence). This CDR3 spans 15 amino acids. The CDR3 loop reads CATSPGRAGQETQYF. Supplemented by reference TRBV15 and TRBJ2-5, the full variable domain reads DAMVIQNPRYQVTQFGKPVTLSCSQTLNHNVMYWYQQKSSQAPKLLFHYYDKDFNNEADTPDNFQSRRPNTSFCFLDIRSPGLGDTAMYLCATSPGRAGQETQYFGPGTRLLVL.

V is TRBV20-1 and J is TRBJ2-2; TCRdb's assignment of TRBD2 cannot be checked, as there is no DNA. The CDR3 consists of 17 residues. Germline V CDR1 and CDR2: DFQATT, SNEGSKA (reference sequence). The CDR3 region is CSARGGRGPAYTGELFF.